This T cell receptor beta chain derives from a study of molecular identifiers for immune sequencing clone quantification. At the level of the study: Four of five splits of RNA from 20,000 or 100,000 naive CD8 cells were sequenced in replicates. General study results and limits: Barcodes shared by identical TCR molecules could lead to underestimated sizes of highly expanded clones. Whereas naive cells kept under 1% of molecules in clones above 20 RNA copies, such clones held over 98% in effectors.

In TCRdb, the PCR reads were re-called with MiXCR into one record per CDR3 protein. The sample consists of about 640,000 distinct CDR3 sequences, 15% to 20% of them appearing once. The CDR3 runs to 15 residues. With 2 bases clipped from V and 2 bases from J, the junction kept 6 bases outside the gene matches. Sorting selected naive CD8 T cells with a CD8+CD4-CCR7+CD45RA+ phenotype. Notes on this clonotype: Antigen specificity is unknown.

The rearrangement joins TRBV12-3 or TRBV12-4 to TRBJ2-7; the match to TRBD2 covers 7 bases. Sequencing was done on a sample of naive CD8+ T cells from blood, with Jurkat cell RNA spiked in. Subset: FACS-sorted CD8+CD4-CCR7+CD45RA+ naive T cells. The sequence derives from a human donor in good health. Some libraries in this study had Jurkat cell RNA spiked in. CDR3: CASSLYRGVTYEQYF. The CDR3 DNA reads TGTGCCAGCAGTTTATATCGGGGGGTGACCTACGAGCAGTACTTC.